Detailed here is one T cell receptor (beta chain). The target antigen is unknown. Here immunoSEQ multiplex PCR was the method, and the copy in TCRdb shows in-frame clones only, minus some. Among approximately 68,000 clones listed, 84% were seen once. The sample originates from a study of OX40 agonist ivuxolimab in advanced cancers. Study-wide context: Patients receiving dose escalation had hepatocellular carcinoma, melanoma, renal cell or head and neck cancer.

Trimming shortened V by 0 bases and J by 7 bases, and 13 bases separated the two germline ends. CDR1 and CDR2 from the germline V gene are LNHNV and YYDKDF (reference sequence). The CDR3 is made up of 14 amino acids. Study outcomes and limitations: By week 6 at 0.1 to 3.0 mg/kg, blood CD4+ and CD8+ T cells had expanded clonally.

This chain connects TRBV15 to TRBJ2-7; D remains ambiguous. This TCR was recovered from an adult with an advanced solid tumor such as melanoma, head and neck, liver or kidney cancer. The specimen comprised CD4+ or CD8+ T cells sorted from blood, sampled in a trial of the OX40 agonist ivuxolimab. The DNA for the CDR3 is TGTGCCACCAGCAGAGAGAAGGTGTGGGGAGAGCAGTACTTC. This gives the protein CATSREKVWGEQYF.